This TCR beta chain comes out of a study of blood T cell repertoires in COVID-19. For the study at large: COVID-19 samples, acute and convalescent, were from the United States, Italy and Spain. The cDNA or gDNA used as material had been derived from T cells, B-cell-depleted T cells, or PBMCs.

The V segment lost 6 bases and the J segment 10 bases; nucleotides outside the gene matches: 12. This CDR3 is built from 13 residues. The germline V gene has CDR1 SQVTM and CDR2 ANQGSEA. This clone showed up just a few times. Sequencing was performed with immunoSEQ multiplex PCR; in TCRdb, only in-frame clones are kept and a portion is missing. The sample holds approximately 230,000 clones; around 89% are singletons and the top ten take under 8%. The sequenced material came from peripheral blood. The chain is built from TRBV29-1 and TRBJ2-1; 7 positions match TRBD1. The TCR comes from a young woman with COVID-19, enrolled during active disease. CDR3 protein: CSVPRQGSVEQFF. CDR3 DNA: TGCAGCGTACCCAGACAGGGAAGCGTCGAGCAGTTCTTC.